The clone carrying this T cell receptor beta chain was counted ten times or more. Its antigen is not known. Using RNA template, CDR3s of TCR alpha and beta were amplified with iRepertoire arm-PCR. Each CDR3 protein is one row after TCRdb ran MiXCR on the multiplex PCR reads. The data show 400,000 or so distinct CDR3 sequences, with roughly two fifths seen just once and around 12% held by the top ten. The entry originates in a study of glioma-infiltrating T cells. Looking at the study overall: Before surgery, glioma patients received dexamethasone for at most six days. Blood libraries targeted about 4.5- to 11-fold coverage of 750,000 to 1,000,000 T cells. Overall study results and limits: Signature shared blood CDR3 motifs were enriched in low-divergence and depleted in high-divergence patients.

Sequencing was performed on glioma tissue, nonneoplastic brain tissue, or PBMCs (not recorded which). The source is a human donor with low-grade glioma or glioblastoma, undergoing nonglioma brain surgery, or in good health (not recorded which).

CDR3 DNA: TGTGCCACCAGTGACTCCGGACAGGGTCAGACCGGGGAGCTGTTTTTT. Protein: CATSDSGQGQTGELFF. The chain uses TRBV24-1 and TRBJ2-2; 8 positions match TRBD1. The CDR3 totals 16 residues. In germline, CDR1 is KGHDR, CDR2 SFDVKD. Trimming cost V 4 bases and J 5 bases; bases outside gene matches: 8.